The clone carrying this T cell receptor (beta chain) was found many times. Antigen: not known. In TCRdb, the multiplex PCR reads were re-called with MiXCR into one record per CDR3 protein. Among approximately 100,000 distinct CDR3 sequences, 30% were seen once, and the ten largest hold under 6.5%. The source of the sample is a study of breast tumors, draining lymph nodes, adjacent tissues. Axillary draining lymph nodes of breast cancer patients supplied the node samples. Looked up from germline, CDR1 is MNHNS and CDR2 is SASEGT. V lost 5 bases, J lost 0 bases, and 10 bases stayed unmatched. The CDR3 sequence is 18 residues long. Notes on the study in general: Tumor T cell lymph node origin was a supported hypothesis, not proven. Tumor TCR diversity was below lymph nodes but above nontumor tissue. Data fit most tumor T cells coming from lymph node, expanding in tumor.

The chain joins TRBV6-1 to TRBJ1-5, with TRBD1 matching 10 bases. This sequence originates from a female donor with breast cancer. Some clones in this sample may be carry-over from other donors' samples. Input material: axillary lymph node tissue. The CDR3: CASSHPGTGAYSNQPQHF. Written as DNA, the CDR3 is TGTGCCAGCAGTCACCCCGGGACAGGGGCTTATAGCAATCAGCCCCAGCATTTT.